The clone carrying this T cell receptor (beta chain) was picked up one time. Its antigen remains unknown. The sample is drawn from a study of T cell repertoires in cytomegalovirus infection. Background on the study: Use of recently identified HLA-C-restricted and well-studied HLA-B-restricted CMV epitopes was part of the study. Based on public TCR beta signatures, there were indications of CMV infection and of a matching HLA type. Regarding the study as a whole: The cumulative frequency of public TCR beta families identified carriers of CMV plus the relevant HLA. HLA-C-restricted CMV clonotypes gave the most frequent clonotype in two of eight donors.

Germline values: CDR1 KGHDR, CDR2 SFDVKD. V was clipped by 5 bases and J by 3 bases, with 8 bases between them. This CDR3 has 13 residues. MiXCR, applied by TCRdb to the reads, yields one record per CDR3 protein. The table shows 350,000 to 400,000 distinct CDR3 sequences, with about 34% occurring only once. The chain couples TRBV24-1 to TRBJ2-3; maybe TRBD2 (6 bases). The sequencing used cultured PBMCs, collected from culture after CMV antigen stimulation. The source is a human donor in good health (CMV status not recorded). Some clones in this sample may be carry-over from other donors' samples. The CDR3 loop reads CATSGRGTDTQYF. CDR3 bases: TGTGCCACCAGTGGGCGGGGAACAGATACGCAGTATTTT.